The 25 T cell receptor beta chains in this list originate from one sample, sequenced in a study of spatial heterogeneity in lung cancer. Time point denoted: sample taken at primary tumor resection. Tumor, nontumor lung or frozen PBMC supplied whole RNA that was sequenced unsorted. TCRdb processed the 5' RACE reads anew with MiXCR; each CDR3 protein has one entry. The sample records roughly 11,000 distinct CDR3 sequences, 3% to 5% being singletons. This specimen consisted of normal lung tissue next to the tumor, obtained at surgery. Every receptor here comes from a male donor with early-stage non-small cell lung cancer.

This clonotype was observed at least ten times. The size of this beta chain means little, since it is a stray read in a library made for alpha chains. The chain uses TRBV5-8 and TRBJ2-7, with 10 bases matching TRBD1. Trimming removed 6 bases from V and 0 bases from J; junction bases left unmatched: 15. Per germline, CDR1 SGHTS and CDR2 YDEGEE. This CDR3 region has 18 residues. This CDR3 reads CASTPGQGPSISSYEQYF. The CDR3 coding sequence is TGTGCCAGCACGCCGGGACAGGGGCCTTCGATAAGCTCCTACGAGCAGTACTTC.

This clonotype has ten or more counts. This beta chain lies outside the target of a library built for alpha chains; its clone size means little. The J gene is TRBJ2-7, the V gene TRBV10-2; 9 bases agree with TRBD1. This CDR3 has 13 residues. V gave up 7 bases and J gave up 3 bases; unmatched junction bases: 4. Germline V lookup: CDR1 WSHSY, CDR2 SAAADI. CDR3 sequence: CASTGQGYYEQYF. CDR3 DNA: TGCGCCAGCACTGGACAGGGGTACTACGAGCAGTACTTC.

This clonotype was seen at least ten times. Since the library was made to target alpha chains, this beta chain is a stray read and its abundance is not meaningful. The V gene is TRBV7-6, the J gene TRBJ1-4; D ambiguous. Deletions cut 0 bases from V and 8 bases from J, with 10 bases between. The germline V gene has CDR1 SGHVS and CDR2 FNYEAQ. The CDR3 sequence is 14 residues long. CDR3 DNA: TGTGCCAGCAGCTTAGCGTCAAAGGTCGAAAAACTGTTTTTT. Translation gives CASSLASKVEKLFF.

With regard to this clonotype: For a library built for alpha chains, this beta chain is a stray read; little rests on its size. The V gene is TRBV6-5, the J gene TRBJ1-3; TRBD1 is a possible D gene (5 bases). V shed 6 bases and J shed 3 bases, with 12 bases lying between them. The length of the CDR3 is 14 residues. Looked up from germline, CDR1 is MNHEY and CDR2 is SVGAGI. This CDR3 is CASSPGLIGNTIYF. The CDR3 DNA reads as TGTGCCAGCAGCCCGGGACTCATTGGAAACACCATATATTTT.

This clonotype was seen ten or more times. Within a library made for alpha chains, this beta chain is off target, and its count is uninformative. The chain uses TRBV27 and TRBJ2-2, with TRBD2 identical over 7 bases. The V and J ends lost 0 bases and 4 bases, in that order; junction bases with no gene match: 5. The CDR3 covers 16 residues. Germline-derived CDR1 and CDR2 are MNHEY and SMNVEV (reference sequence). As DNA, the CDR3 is TGTGCCAGCAGTTTATCGCGCGGGGGAGGCACCGGGGAGCTGTTTTTT. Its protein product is CASSLSRGGGTGELFF.

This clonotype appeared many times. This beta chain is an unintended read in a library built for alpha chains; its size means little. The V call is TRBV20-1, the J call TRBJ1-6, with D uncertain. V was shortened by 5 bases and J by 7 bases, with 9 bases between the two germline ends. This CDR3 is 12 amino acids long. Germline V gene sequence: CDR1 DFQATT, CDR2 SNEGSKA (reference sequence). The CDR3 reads CSARALNSPLHF. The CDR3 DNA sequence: TGCAGTGCTCGAGCCTTAAATTCACCCCTCCACTTT.

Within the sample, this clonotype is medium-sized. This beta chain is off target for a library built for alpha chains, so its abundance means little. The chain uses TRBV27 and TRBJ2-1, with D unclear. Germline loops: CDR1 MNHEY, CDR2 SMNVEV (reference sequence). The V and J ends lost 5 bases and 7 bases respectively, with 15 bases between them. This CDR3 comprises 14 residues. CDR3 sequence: CASSPGGARNEQFF. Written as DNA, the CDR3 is TGTGCCAGCAGTCCGGGTGGAGCGAGGAATGAGCAGTTCTTC.

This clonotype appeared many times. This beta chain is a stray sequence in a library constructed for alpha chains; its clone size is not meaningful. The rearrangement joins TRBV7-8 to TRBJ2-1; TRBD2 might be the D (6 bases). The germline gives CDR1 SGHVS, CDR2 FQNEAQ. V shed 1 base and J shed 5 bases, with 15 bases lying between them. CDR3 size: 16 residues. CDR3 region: CASSLVARGTDNEQFF. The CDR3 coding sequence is TGTGCCAGCAGCTTAGTTGCGCGGGGAACGGACAATGAGCAGTTCTTC.

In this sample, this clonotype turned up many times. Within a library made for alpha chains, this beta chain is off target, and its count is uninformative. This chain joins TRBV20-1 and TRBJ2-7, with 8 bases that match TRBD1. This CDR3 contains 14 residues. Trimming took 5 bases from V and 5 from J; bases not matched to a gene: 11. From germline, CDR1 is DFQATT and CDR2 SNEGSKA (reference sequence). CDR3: CSAGPIQGVDEQYF. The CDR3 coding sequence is TGCAGTGCTGGACCTATACAGGGGGTGGACGAGCAGTACTTC.

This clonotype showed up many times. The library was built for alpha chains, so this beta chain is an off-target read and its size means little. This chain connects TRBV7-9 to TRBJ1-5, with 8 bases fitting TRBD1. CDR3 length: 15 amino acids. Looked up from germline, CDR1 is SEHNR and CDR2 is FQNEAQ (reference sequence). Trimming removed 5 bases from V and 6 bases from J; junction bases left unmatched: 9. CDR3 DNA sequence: TGTGCCAGCAGCCGGACAGGGAGACCGGGTCAGCCCCAGCATTTT. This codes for CASSRTGRPGQPQHF.

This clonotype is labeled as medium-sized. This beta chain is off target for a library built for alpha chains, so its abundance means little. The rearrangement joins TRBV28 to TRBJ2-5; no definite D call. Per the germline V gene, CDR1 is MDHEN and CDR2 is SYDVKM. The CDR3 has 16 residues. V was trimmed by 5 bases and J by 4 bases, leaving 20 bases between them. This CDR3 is CASSTTGSILRETQYF. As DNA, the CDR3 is TGTGCCAGCAGTACCACCGGATCAATACTCCGAGAGACCCAGTACTTC.

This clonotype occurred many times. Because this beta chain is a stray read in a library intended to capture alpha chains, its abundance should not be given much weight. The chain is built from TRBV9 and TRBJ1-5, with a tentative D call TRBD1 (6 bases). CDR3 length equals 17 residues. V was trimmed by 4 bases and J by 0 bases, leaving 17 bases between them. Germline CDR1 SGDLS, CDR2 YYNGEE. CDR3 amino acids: CASSRDGGLNSNQPQHF. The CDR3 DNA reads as TGTGCCAGCAGCAGAGACGGGGGCTTAAATAGCAATCAGCCCCAGCATTTT. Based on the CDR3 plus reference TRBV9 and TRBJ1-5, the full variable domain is DSGVTQTPKHLITATGQRVTLRCSPRSGDLSVYWYQQSLDQGLQFLIQYYNGEERAKGNILERFSAQQFPDLHSELNLSSLELGDSALYFCASSRDGGLNSNQPQHFGDGTRLSIL.

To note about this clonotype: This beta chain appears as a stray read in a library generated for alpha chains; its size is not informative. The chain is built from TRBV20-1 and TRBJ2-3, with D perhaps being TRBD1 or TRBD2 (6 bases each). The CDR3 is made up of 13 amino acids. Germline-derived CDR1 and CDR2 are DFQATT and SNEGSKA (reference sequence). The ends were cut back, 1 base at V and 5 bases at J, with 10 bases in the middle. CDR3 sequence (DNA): TGCAGTGCTAGAGTCGGGGGCCTAGATACGCAGTATTTT. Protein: CSARVGGLDTQYF.

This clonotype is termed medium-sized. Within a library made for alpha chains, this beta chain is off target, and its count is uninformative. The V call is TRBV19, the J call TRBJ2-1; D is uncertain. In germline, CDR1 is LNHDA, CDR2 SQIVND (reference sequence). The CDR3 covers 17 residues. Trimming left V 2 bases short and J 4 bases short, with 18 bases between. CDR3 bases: TGTGCCAGTAGTATATCGGGTCCCCTCCCGTCTTACAATGAGCAGTTCTTC. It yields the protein CASSISGPLPSYNEQFF.

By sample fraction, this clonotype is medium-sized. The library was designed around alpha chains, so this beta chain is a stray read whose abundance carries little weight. CDR3 protein: CASSQAASGRARDTQYF. Here the CDR3 DNA reads TGCGCCAGCAGCCAAGCGGCTAGCGGGAGGGCCAGAGATACGCAGTATTTT. The chain recombines TRBV4-3 with TRBJ2-3; 12 positions match TRBD2. V lost 1 base, J lost 5 bases, and 7 bases stayed unmatched. Germline-derived CDR1 and CDR2 are LGHNA and YSLEER. The CDR3 runs 17 residues.

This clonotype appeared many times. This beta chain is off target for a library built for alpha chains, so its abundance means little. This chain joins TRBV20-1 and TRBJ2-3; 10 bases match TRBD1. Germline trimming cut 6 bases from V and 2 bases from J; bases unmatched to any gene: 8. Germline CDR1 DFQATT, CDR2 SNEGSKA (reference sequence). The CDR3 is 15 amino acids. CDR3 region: CSAKGQGLSTDTQYF. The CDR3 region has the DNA TGCAGTGCGAAGGGACAGGGGCTTTCCACAGATACGCAGTATTTT.

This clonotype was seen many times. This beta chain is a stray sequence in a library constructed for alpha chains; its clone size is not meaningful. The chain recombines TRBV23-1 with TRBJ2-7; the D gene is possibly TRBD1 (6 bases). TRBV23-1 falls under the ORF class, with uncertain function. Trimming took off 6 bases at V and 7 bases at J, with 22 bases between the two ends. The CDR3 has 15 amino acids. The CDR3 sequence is CASSHRQAPNEEQYF. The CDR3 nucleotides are TGCGCCAGCAGCCATCGACAGGCCCCTAATGAGGAGCAGTACTTC.

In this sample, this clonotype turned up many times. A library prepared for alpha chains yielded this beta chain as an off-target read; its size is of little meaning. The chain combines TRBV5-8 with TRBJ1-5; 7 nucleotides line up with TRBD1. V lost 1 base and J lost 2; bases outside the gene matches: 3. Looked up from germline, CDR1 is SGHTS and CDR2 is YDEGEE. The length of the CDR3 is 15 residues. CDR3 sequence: CASSLTGVGNQPQHF. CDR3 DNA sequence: TGTGCCAGCAGCTTGACAGGGGTTGGCAATCAGCCCCAGCATTTT. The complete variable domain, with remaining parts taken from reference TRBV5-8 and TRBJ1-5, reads EAGVTQSPTHLIKTRGQQATLRCSPISGHTSVYWYQQALGLGLQFLLWYDEGEERNRGNFPPRFSGRQFPNYSSELNVNALELEDSALYLCASSLTGVGNQPQHFGDGTRLSIL.

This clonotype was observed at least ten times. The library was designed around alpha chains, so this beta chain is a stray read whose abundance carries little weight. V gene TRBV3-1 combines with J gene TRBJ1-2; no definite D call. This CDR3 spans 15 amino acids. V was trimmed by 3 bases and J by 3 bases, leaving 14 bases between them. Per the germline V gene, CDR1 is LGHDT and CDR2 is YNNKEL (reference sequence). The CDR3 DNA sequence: TGTGCCAGCAGCCAGACGATGGACGGGTACTATGGCTACACCTTC. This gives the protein CASSQTMDGYYGYTF. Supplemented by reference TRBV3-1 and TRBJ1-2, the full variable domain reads DTAVSQTPKYLVTQMGNDKSIKCEQNLGHDTMYWYKQDSKKFLKIMFSYNNKELIINETVPNRFSPKSPDKAHLNLHINSLELGDSAVYFCASSQTMDGYYGYTFGSGTRLTVV.

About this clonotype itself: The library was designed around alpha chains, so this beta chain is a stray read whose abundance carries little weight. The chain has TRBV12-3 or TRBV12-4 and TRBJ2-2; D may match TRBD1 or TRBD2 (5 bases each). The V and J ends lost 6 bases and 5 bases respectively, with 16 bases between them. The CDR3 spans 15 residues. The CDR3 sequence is CASSSREGGTGELFF. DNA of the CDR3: TGTGCCAGCAGCTCCAGGGAAGGAGGAACCGGGGAGCTGTTTTTT.

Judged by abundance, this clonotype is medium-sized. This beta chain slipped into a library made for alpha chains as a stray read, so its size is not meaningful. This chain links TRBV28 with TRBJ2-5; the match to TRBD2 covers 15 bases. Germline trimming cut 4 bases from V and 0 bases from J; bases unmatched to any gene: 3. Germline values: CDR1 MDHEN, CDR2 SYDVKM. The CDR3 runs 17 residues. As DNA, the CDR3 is TGTGCCAGCAGTTACTGGACTAGCGGGGGGGACCAAGAGACCCAGTACTTC. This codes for CASSYWTSGGDQETQYF.

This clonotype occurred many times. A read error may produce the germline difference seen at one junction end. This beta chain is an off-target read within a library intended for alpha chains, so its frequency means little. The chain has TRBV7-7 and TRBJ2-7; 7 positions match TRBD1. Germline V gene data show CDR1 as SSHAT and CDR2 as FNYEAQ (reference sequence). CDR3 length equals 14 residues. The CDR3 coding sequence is TGTGCTAGCAGCTTGTCACAGGGGAACCACGAGCAGTACTTC. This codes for CASSLSQGNHEQYF.

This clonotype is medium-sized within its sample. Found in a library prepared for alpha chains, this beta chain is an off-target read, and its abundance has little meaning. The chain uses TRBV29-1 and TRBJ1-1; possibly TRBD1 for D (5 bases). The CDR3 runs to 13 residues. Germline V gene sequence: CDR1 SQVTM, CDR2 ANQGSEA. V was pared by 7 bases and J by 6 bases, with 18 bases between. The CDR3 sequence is CSAIFGTQAEAFF. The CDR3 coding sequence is TGCAGCGCCATATTCGGGACCCAGGCTGAAGCTTTCTTT.

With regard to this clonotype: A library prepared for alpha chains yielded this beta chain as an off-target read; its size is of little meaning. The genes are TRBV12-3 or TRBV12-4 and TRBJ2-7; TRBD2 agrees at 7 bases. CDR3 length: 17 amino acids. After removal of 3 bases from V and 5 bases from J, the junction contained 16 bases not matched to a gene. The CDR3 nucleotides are TGTGCCAGCAGTTTGGGAGGGAGCATCGAATACAATAACGAGCAGTACTTC. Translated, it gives CASSLGGSIEYNNEQYF.

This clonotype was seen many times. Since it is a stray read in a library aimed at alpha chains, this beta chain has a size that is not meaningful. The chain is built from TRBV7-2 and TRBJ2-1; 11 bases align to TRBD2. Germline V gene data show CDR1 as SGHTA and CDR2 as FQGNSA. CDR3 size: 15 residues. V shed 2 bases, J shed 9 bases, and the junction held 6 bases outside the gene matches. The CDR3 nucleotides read TGTGCCAGCAGCTTAATCCTAGCGGGAGGCACTGAGCAGTTCTTC. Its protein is CASSLILAGGTEQFF.